Presented here are 6 T cell receptor beta chains from one specimen sequenced in a study of radiation and T cells in renal cell carcinoma. Here immunoSEQ multiplex PCR was the method, and the copy in TCRdb shows in-frame clones only, minus some. In the table there are some 120,000 clones, about 81% of which are singletons. Time point noted: blood 2 weeks post-SBRT. Documented treatment: 15 Gy SBRT to primary tumor, nephrectomy 4 weeks later. The sequences come from blood, collected from a patient whose treatment included radiotherapy and nephrectomy. These receptor sequences come from a woman aged 55-70 years with renal cell carcinoma.

Details on this clone: A junction end diverges from the germline sequence, so it may reflect a read error. The chain links TRBV7-7 to TRBJ2-5; D is undetermined. Per the germline V gene, CDR1 is SSHAT and CDR2 is FNYEAQ (reference sequence). The CDR3 runs to 16 residues. This CDR3 reads CASSPIVVGSSETQYF. The CDR3 nucleotides read TGTGCTAGCAGCCCTATAGTGGTCGGGTCCTCTGAGACCCAGTACTTC.

The V gene is TRBV9, the J gene TRBJ2-7, with 8 bases identical to TRBD2. The germline V gene has CDR1 SGDLS and CDR2 YYNGEE. With 3 bases clipped from V and 0 bases from J, the junction kept 5 bases outside the gene matches. The CDR3 has 15 residues. CDR3 sequence (DNA): TGTGCCAGCAGCGAGACTAGCGCTGCCTCCTACGAGCAGTACTTC. This sequence encodes CASSETSAASYEQYF.

This clone was observed a few times. The rearrangement links TRBV2 to TRBJ1-1, with D maybe TRBD1 (5 bases). This CDR3 region has 17 residues. Trimming cost V 7 bases and J 1 base, with 22 bases left between them. CDR1 SNHLY and CDR2 FYNNEI come from the germline V gene. The CDR3 loop reads CASKAVQRGGANTEAFF. DNA of the CDR3: TGTGCCAGCAAAGCGGTCCAACGGGGAGGGGCGAACACTGAAGCTTTCTTT.

This clone was detected only a few times. The chain employs TRBV9 and TRBJ2-7; D gene uncertain. This CDR3 region has 12 residues. Looked up from germline, CDR1 is SGDLS and CDR2 is YYNGEE. V was shortened by 0 bases and J by 8 bases, with 9 bases between the two germline ends. CDR3 residues: CASSVEGMKQYF. The DNA for the CDR3 is TGTGCCAGCAGCGTAGAGGGCATGAAGCAGTACTTC.

The genes are TRBV30 and TRBJ1-4; 7 bases line up with TRBD1. Germline assignment: CDR1 GTSNPN and CDR2 SVGIG (reference sequence). V shed 5 bases and J 9 bases; nucleotides not matched to a gene: 6. This CDR3 is 12 amino acids long. The CDR3 sequence: CAWDRDSQKLFF. CDR3 nucleotides: TGTGCCTGGGACAGGGACTCTCAAAAACTGTTTTTT.

V gene TRBV2 combines with J gene TRBJ2-5; 13 bases map to TRBD2. V lost 6 bases and J lost 1; bases outside the gene matches: 2. Germline V CDR1 and CDR2: SNHLY, FYNNEI. The CDR3 totals 15 residues. CDR3 amino acids: CASRRTSGGQETQYF. Here the CDR3 DNA reads TGTGCCAGCAGACGGACTAGCGGGGGCCAAGAGACCCAGTACTTC. Based on the CDR3 plus reference TRBV2 and TRBJ2-5, the full variable domain is EPEVTQTPSHQVTQMGQEVILRCVPISNHLYFYWYRQILGQKVEFLVSFYNNEISEKSEIFDDQFSVERPDGSNFTLKIRSTKLEDSAMYFCASRRTSGGQETQYFGPGTRLLVL.